The present entry profiles one T cell receptor beta chain with its context. Its antigen remains unidentified. The input lacks base qualities; no much larger clone sits a single base away. The entry originates in a study of cytomegalovirus exposure and HLA in healthy donors (dated 2017 in TCRdb). For context, the study as a whole: The 666 repertoires of the first cohort and the roughly 110 validation repertoires were produced on the same platform, according to a later analysis. The study combined high-throughput TCR immunosequencing, statistical association of individual TCRs with disease status, and machine learning to predict cytomegalovirus infection status. A separate validation cohort of about 110 different subjects was used in addition to the 666-subject first cohort. The aim of the study was to test whether cataloging public T cell receptors could identify signatures of past pathogen exposure. Points the paper makes about the study in general: In vitro tests confirmed that a few of the cytomegalovirus-associated TCR beta chains recognize cytomegalovirus antigens. A later analysis found that TCRs clustered in the first cohort also tended to co-occur in the 100 to 150 validation repertoires, with 90% to 95% of cluster scores above 0. Most TCR sequences were seen in very few donors, while some public TCRs were found in many individuals. In the study, 150 to 200 TCR beta chains were listed as associated with cytomegalovirus. The authors suggested that the approach could potentially be generalized to other disease states and immunological phenotypes. All 130 or so repertoires were used to score co-occurrence in the validation cohort in a later analysis, because that analysis had no HLA typing for the cohort. The classifier was reported to diagnose cytomegalovirus status with high specificity and sensitivity in both the original cohort and the validation cohort.

Cut back by 5 bases and 4 bases, the V and J ends lie 13 bases apart. The cysteine opens and the phenylalanine closes a CDR3 of 14 amino acids. CDR3 DNA only is kept here, 42 bases in frame from base 1. The germline V gene encodes CDR1 SGHTA and CDR2 FQGNSA. Receptors were amplified or captured by the immunoSEQ multiplex PCR assay. As for the original processing: A statistical classification framework was developed to diagnose cytomegalovirus status using the catalog of TCR beta chain sequences. As stored in TCRdb, this immuneACCESS dataset retains in-frame rearrangements with V and J assigned. A fraction of the clones does not appear; measured against another copy, unresolved V genes explain less than half of the discrepancy, and the remainder lacks a known reason. The V and J calls and clone size were taken over from that table, and D and trimming were inferred from the DNA. Recorded for this sample are about 240,000 clones; around nine tenths of them occurred a single time. Together, the top ten hold about 3% of the sample.

The donors belonged to the validation cohort of approximately 130 subjects, which was separate from the roughly 680-subject first cohort. Input material: PBMCs. The V gene is TRBV7-2 and the J gene is TRBJ2-3, with a tentative D gene TRBD2 over 6 matching bases. The TCR sequence derives from a man aged 18 to 30 in good health and CMV-seronegative. DNA sequence: TGTGCCAGCAGCCTAATTGGAGGGCCAGATACGCAGTATTTT. Its protein reads: CASSLIGGPDTQYF.